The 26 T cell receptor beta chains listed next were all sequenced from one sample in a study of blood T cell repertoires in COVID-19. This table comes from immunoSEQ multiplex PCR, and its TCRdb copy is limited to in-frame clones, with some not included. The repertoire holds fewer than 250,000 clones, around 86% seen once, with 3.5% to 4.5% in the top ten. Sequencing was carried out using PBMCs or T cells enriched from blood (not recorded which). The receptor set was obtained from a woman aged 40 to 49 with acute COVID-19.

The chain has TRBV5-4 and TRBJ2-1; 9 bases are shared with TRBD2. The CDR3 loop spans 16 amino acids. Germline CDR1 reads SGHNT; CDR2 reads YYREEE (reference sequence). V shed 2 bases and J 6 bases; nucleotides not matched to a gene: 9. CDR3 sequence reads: CASSFIASSGTNEQFF. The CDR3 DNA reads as TGTGCCAGCAGCTTTATTGCGTCTAGCGGGACCAATGAGCAGTTCTTC.

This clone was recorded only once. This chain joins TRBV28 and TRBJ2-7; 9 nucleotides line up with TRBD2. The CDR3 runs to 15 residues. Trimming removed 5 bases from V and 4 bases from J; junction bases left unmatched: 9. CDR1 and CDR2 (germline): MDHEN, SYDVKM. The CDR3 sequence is CASSLPIAGAYEQYF. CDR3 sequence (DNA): TGTGCCAGCAGTCTCCCCATAGCGGGAGCTTACGAGCAGTACTTC. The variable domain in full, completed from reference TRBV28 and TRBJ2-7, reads DVKVTQSSRYLVKRTGEKVFLECVQDMDHENMFWYRQDPGLGLRLIYFSYDVKMKEKGDIPEGYSVSREKKERFSLILESASTNQTSMYLCASSLPIAGAYEQYFGPGTRLTVT.

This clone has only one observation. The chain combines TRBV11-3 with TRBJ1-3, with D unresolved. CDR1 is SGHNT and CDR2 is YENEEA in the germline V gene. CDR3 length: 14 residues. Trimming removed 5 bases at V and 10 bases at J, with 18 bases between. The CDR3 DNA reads TGTGCCAGCAGCCCAGGACGGACTTCAAAGACCATATATTTT. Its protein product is CASSPGRTSKTIYF. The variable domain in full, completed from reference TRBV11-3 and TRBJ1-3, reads EAGVVQSPRYKIIEKKQPVAFWCNPISGHNTLYWYLQNLGQGPELLIRYENEEAVDDSQLPKDRFSAERLKGVDSTLKIQPAELGDSAVYLCASSPGRTSKTIYFGEGSWLTVV.

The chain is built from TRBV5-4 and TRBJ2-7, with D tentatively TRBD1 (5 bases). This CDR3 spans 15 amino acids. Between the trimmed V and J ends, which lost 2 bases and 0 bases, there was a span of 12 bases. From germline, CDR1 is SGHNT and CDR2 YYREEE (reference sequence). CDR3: CASSFWGRDSYEQYF. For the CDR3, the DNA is TGTGCCAGCAGCTTTTGGGGCCGAGACTCCTACGAGCAGTACTTC.

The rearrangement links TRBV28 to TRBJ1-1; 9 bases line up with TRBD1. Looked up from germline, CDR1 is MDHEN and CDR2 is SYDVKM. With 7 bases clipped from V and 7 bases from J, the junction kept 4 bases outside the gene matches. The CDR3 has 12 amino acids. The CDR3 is CASTGQGNEAFF. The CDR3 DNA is TGTGCCAGCACGGGACAGGGCAATGAAGCTTTCTTT.

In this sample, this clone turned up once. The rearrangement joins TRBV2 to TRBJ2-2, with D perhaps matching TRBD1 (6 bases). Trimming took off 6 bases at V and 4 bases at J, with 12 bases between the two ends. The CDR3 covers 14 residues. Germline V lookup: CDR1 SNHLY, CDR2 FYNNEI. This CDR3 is CASRWIQGTGELFF. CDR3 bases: TGTGCCAGCAGATGGATACAGGGCACCGGGGAGCTGTTTTTT.

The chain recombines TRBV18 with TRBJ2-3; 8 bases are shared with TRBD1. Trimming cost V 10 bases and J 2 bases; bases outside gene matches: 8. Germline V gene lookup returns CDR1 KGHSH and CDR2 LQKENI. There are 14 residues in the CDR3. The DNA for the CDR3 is TGTGCCACCAGACAGGGGCGGAACACAGATACGCAGTATTTT. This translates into CATRQGRNTDTQYF.

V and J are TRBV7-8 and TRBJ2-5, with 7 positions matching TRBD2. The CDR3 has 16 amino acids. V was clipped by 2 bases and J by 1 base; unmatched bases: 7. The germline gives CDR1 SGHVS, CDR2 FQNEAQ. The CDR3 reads CASSLRAGVFQETQYF. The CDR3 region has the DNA TGTGCCAGCAGCTTAAGGGCGGGAGTGTTCCAAGAGACCCAGTACTTC.

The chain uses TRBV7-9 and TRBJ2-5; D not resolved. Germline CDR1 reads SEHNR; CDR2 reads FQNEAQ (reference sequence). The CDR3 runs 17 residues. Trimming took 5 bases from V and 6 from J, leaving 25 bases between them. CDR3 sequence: CASSATPEDWRPKTQYF. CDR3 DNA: TGTGCCAGCAGCGCAACACCCGAGGATTGGCGGCCGAAGACCCAGTACTTC.

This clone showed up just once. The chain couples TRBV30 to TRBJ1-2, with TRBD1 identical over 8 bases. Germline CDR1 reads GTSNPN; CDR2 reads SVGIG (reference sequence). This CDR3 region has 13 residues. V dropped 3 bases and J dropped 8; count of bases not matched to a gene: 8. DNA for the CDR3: TGTGCCTGGAGGGGGACAGGTCCGGGCGGCTACACCTTC. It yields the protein CAWRGTGPGGYTF.

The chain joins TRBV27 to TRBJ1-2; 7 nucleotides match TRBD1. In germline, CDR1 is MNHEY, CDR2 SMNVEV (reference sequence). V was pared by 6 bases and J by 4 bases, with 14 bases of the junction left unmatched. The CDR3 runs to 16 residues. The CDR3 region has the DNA TGTGCCAGCAGCCAAGGGGGGACCGGGACAGCCTATGGCTACACCTTC. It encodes CASSQGGTGTAYGYTF.

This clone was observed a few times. This CDR3 is CASSPPRGYTGELFF. Here the CDR3 DNA reads TGTGCCAGCAGCCCGCCCAGGGGATACACCGGGGAGCTGTTTTTT. V usage is TRBV13 and J usage is TRBJ2-2, with TRBD1 as a possible D gene (6 bases). Germline assignment: CDR1 PRHDT and CDR2 FYEKMQ (reference sequence). This CDR3 has 15 amino acids. V lost 5 bases, J lost 3 bases, and 13 bases lay in between.

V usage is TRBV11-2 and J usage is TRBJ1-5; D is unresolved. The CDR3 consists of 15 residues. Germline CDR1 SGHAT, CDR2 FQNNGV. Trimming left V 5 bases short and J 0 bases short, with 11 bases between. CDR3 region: CASSEEGHSNQPQHF. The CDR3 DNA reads TGTGCCAGCAGCGAGGAGGGCCATAGCAATCAGCCCCAGCATTTT.

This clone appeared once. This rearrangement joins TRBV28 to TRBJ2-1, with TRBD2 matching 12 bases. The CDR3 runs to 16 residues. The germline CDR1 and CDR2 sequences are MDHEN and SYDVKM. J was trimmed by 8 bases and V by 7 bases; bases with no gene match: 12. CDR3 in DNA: TGTGCCAGCACTCATCTGACTAGCGGGAGTCGGGATGAGCAGTTCTTC. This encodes CASTHLTSGSRDEQFF.

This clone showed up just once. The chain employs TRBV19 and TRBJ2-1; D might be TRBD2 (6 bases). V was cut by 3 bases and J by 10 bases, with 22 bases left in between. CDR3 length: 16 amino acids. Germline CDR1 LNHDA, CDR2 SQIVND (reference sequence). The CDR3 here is CASSISLATESGEQFF. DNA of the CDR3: TGTGCCAGTAGTATTAGCCTAGCGACTGAGAGCGGCGAGCAGTTCTTC.

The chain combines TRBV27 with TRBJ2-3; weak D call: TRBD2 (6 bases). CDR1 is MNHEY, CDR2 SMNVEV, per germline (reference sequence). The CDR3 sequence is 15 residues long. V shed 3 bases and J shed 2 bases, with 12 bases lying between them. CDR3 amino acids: CASSLSPGATDTQYF. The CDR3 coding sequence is TGTGCCAGCAGTTTGTCTCCGGGAGCCACAGATACGCAGTATTTT.

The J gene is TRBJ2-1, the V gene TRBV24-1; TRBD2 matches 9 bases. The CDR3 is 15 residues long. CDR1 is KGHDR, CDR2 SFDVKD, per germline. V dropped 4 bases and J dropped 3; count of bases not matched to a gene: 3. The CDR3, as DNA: TGTGCCACCAGTGACGTAGCGGGGGTCTACAATGAGCAGTTCTTC. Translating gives CATSDVAGVYNEQFF.

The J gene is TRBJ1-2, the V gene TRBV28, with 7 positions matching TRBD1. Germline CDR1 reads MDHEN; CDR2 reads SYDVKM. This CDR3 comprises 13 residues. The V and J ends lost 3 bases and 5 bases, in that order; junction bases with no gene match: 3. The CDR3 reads CASSFQGGYGYTF. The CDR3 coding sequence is TGTGCCAGCAGTTTCCAGGGGGGATATGGCTACACCTTC.

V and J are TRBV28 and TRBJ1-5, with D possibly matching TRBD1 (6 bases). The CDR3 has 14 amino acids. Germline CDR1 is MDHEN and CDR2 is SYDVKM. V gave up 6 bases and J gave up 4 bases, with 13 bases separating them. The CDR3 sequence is CASSFGGANQPQHF. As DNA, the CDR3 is TGTGCCAGCAGCTTCGGGGGGGCAAATCAGCCCCAGCATTTT.

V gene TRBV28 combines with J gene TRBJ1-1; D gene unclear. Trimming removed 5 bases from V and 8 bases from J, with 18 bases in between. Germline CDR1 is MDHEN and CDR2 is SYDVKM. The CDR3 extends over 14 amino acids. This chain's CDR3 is CASSQGANGGEAFF. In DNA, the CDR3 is TGTGCCAGCAGTCAAGGAGCGAACGGCGGGGAAGCTTTCTTT.

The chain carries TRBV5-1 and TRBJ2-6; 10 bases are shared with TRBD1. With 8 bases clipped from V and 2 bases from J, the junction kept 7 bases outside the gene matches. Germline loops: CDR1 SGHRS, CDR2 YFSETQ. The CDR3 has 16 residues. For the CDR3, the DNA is TGCGCCAGTAGGACAGGGGGTGGCACTGGGGCCAACGTCCTGACTTTC. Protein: CASRTGGGTGANVLTF.

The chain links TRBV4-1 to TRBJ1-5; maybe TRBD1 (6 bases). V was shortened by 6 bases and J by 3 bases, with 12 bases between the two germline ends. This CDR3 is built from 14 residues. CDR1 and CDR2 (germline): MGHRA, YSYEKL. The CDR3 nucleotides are TGCGCCAGCAGTCTCGGACAGAACAATCAGCCCCAGCATTTT. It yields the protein CASSLGQNNQPQHF.

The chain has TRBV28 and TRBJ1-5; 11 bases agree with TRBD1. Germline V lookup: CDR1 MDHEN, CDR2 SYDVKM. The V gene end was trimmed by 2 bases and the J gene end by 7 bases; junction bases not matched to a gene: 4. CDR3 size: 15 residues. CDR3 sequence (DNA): TGTGCCAGCAGTTTAGGGACAGGGGGATGGCAGCCCCAGCATTTT. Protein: CASSLGTGGWQPQHF. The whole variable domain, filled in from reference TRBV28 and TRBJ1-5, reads DVKVTQSSRYLVKRTGEKVFLECVQDMDHENMFWYRQDPGLGLRLIYFSYDVKMKEKGDIPEGYSVSREKKERFSLILESASTNQTSMYLCASSLGTGGWQPQHFGDGTRLSIL.

Here the CDR3 DNA reads TGTGCCAGCAGGGGGACATCCAGAAATGAGCAGTTCTTC. Its protein product is CASRGTSRNEQFF. This chain links TRBV27 with TRBJ2-1; maybe TRBD1 (6 bases). V was pared by 6 bases and J by 7 bases, with 13 bases between. CDR3 length: 13 residues. Germline V lookup: CDR1 MNHEY, CDR2 SMNVEV (reference sequence).

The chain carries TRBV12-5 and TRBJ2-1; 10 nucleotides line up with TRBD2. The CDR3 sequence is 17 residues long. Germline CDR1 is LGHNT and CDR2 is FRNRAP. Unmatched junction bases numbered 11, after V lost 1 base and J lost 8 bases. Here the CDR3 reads CASGLGITSGASDEQFF. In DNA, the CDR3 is TGTGCTAGTGGTTTGGGGATAACTAGCGGGGCCTCCGATGAGCAGTTCTTC.

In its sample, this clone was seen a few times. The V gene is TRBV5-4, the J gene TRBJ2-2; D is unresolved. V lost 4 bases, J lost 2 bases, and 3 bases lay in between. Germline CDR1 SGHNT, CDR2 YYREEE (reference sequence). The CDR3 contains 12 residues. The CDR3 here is CASSRNTGELFF. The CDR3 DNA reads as TGTGCCAGCAGCCGTAACACCGGGGAGCTGTTTTTT.